The next 4 T cell receptor beta chains were all read from a single sample in a study of T cell repertoires in aging, cancer and after chemotherapy. The template was genomic DNA from peripheral blood, not RNA. A mixed TRB-A/B primer pool amplified rearranged TRB by multiplex touch-down PCR. TCRdb reanalysed the multiplex PCR reads using MiXCR and keeps one entry per CDR3 protein. The sample has under 5,500 distinct CDR3 sequences; roughly 29% are singletons. Sequencing was done on a sample of blood. The receptors come from a human donor with a solid tumor.

The chain is built from TRBV5-6 and TRBJ2-7; D call uncertain. The V end lost 4 bases, the J end lost 3 bases, and 8 bases lay between the germline ends. Germline assignment: CDR1 SGHDT and CDR2 YYEEEE. This CDR3 spans 12 amino acids. CDR3 coding DNA: TGTGCCAGCAGCGCCTACAACTACGAGCAGTACTTC. This sequence encodes CASSAYNYEQYF.

In its sample, this clonotype was seen a few times. The V and J genes are TRBV30 and TRBJ1-1; D uncertain. There are 12 residues in the CDR3. Germline CDR1 GTSNPN, CDR2 SVGIG (reference sequence). Trimming took off 7 bases at V and 3 bases at J, with 12 bases between the two ends. CDR3 loop: CASGYLYTEAFF. In DNA form, the CDR3 reads TGTGCCTCCGGCTATTTGTACACTGAAGCTTTCTTT. Supplemented by reference TRBV30 and TRBJ1-1, the full variable domain reads SQTIHQWPATLVQPVGSPLSLECTVEGTSNPNLYWYRQAAGRGLQLLFYSVGIGQISSEVPQNLSASRPQDRQFILSSKKLLLSDSGFYLCASGYLYTEAFFGQGTRLTVV.

In its sample, this clonotype is medium-sized. Here the CDR3 DNA reads TGTGCCAGCAGTCCAGTAGCGGGCGAGCAGTACTTC. It codes for CASSPVAGEQYF. This sequence joins TRBV7-2 and TRBJ2-7; 7 bases align to TRBD2. The CDR3 runs to 12 residues. The trim removed 6 bases at V and 6 bases at J, leaving 5 bases unmatched. The germline gives CDR1 SGHTA, CDR2 FQGNSA.

The V call is TRBV28, the J call TRBJ2-2; D remains ambiguous. Germline CDR1 reads MDHEN; CDR2 reads SYDVKM. This CDR3 contains 14 residues. The V end lost 2 bases, the J end lost 7 bases, and 11 bases lay between the germline ends. In DNA, the CDR3 is TGTGCCAGCAGTTTACCAGTCCGAGGCGGGGAGCTGTTTTTT. It specifies CASSLPVRGGELFF.